This TCR beta chain was sequenced in a study of blood T cell repertoires in COVID-19. The germline V gene encodes CDR1 MNHEY and CDR2 SMNVEV (reference sequence). This CDR3 contains 15 residues. V lost 2 bases to trimming and J lost 0 bases, with 8 bases between them. Per the authors' pipeline: Estimation of nucleated cell counts was performed using reference gene primer amplification. The table came from immunoSEQ multiplex PCR; TCRdb's copy has only in-frame clones and leaves some out. D and trimming come from the DNA, and the V and J calls and clone size come from that table. The data contain about 260,000 clones, around 87% of them singletons.

The source material was peripheral blood. The sequence derives from a woman aged 55-75 years with COVID-19, enrolled during active disease. The chain has TRBV27 and TRBJ1-5, with a weak D call TRBD1 (5 bases). The CDR3 sequence: CASSLTRDSNQPQHF. The CDR3, as DNA: TGTGCCAGCAGTTTAACCAGGGATAGCAATCAGCCCCAGCATTTT.